These T cell receptor beta chains were read from a single sample in a study of Ad26.COV2.S vaccination and SARS-CoV-2 variants. Measured with immunoSEQ multiplex PCR; TCRdb has only the in-frame clones, and not every one. The sample includes roughly 420,000 clones, 85% to 90% seen only once; the top ten take just over 2.5%. Here the sequenced sample was peripheral blood, taken in a trial of Ad26.COV2.S vaccine versus placebo. These receptors all come from a person between 18 and 65 years old who received the Ad26.COV2.S COVID-19 vaccine or a placebo. Each CDR3 is given with its conserved first and last residue. D genes are given only for firm matches. Clone size is not always given. Where it is, it says once, few, many or a class for expanded clones.

abundance: -; j_gene: TRBJ1-2; v_gene: TRBV7-8; d_gene: TRBD1; CDR3nt: TGTGCCAGCAGCGCAGCCCGGACAGGGGGAAGCTATGGCTACACCTTC; CDR3aa: CASSAARTGGSYGYTF
abundance: -; j_gene: TRBJ1-1; v_gene: TRBV28; d_gene: -; CDR3nt: TGTGCCAGCAGTTTAGGTCTGTTGTCGATCTACACTGAAGCTTTCTTT; CDR3aa: CASSLGLLSIYTEAFF
abundance: -; j_gene: TRBJ1-1; v_gene: TRBV28; d_gene: -; CDR3nt: TGTGCCAGCAGTTCCCTGGGGACAACCCTGAACACTGAAGCTTTCTTT; CDR3aa: CASSSLGTTLNTEAFF
abundance: once; j_gene: TRBJ2-7; v_gene: TRBV28; d_gene: -; CDR3nt: TGTGCCAGCAGCCCGGACAGAAGGCCCTACGAGCAGTACTTC; CDR3aa: CASSPDRRPYEQYF
abundance: once; j_gene: TRBJ2-3; v_gene: TRBV15; d_gene: -; CDR3nt: TGTGCCACCAGCAGAGATATTGCGGGGGCGAGCACAGATACGCAGTATTTT; CDR3aa: CATSRDIAGASTDTQYF
abundance: once; j_gene: TRBJ2-3; v_gene: TRBV18; d_gene: -; CDR3nt: TGTGCCAGCTCACCCACTCGGGCAGCTGACACAGATACGCAGTATTTT; CDR3aa: CASSPTRAADTDTQYF
abundance: -; j_gene: TRBJ2-5; v_gene: TRBV3-1/TRBV3-2; d_gene: -; CDR3nt: TGTGCCAGCAGCCCTGAAGGGGCAGACCGTCAAGAGACCCAGTACTTC; CDR3aa: CASSPEGADRQETQYF
abundance: -; j_gene: TRBJ2-2; v_gene: TRBV5-1; d_gene: TRBD2; CDR3nt: TGCGCCAGCAGCTCCCGCTCGCGGGGGGCCGGGGAGCTGTTTTTT; CDR3aa: CASSSRSRGAGELFF
abundance: -; j_gene: TRBJ1-6; v_gene: TRBV14; d_gene: -; CDR3nt: TGTGCCAGCAGCCAAGGGACGATCAATTCACCCCTCCACTTT; CDR3aa: CASSQGTINSPLHF
abundance: -; j_gene: TRBJ2-3; v_gene: TRBV6-4; d_gene: TRBD1; CDR3nt: TGTGCCAGCAGTGACTCGAGGGACAGACCTTACACAGATACGCAGTATTTT; CDR3aa: CASSDSRDRPYTDTQYF
abundance: -; j_gene: TRBJ2-3; v_gene: TRBV27; d_gene: -; CDR3nt: TGTGCCAGCAGTGGTTGGGGCACAGATACGCAGTATTTT; CDR3aa: CASSGWGTDTQYF
abundance: -; j_gene: TRBJ2-5; v_gene: TRBV7-8; d_gene: TRBD2; CDR3nt: TGTGCTAGCAGCTCGACGCCGCGCGGGGGGGCAGAGACCCAGTACTTC; CDR3aa: CASSSTPRGGAETQYF
abundance: -; j_gene: TRBJ1-2; v_gene: TRBV7-9; d_gene: -; CDR3nt: TGTGCCAGCACCGGGGAGGGCTATGGCTACACCTTC; CDR3aa: CASTGEGYGYTF
abundance: -; j_gene: TRBJ1-4; v_gene: TRBV2; d_gene: TRBD1; CDR3nt: TGTGCCAGCAGGCAGACAGGGGCCGCGGGAGAAAAACTGTTTTTT; CDR3aa: CASRQTGAAGEKLFF
abundance: -; j_gene: TRBJ1-6; v_gene: TRBV18; d_gene: TRBD1; CDR3nt: TGTGCCAGCTCACCCGTGACAGGGAGTAGTTCACCCCTCCACTTT; CDR3aa: CASSPVTGSSSPLHF
abundance: -; j_gene: TRBJ1-1; v_gene: TRBV7-2; d_gene: -; CDR3nt: TGTGCCAGCAGCTTAGCAGGGGGAACTTTCTTT; CDR3aa: CASSLAGGTFF
abundance: -; j_gene: TRBJ2-3; v_gene: TRBV20-1; d_gene: TRBD2; CDR3nt: TGCAGTGCTAGTGTTGGGGGGGTCTACACAGATACGCAGTATTTT; CDR3aa: CSASVGGVYTDTQYF
abundance: -; j_gene: TRBJ1-2; v_gene: TRBV7-2; d_gene: TRBD1; CDR3nt: TGTGCCAGCAGCTTAATGCAGGGGGCCCACTATGGCTACACCTTC; CDR3aa: CASSLMQGAHYGYTF
abundance: -; j_gene: TRBJ2-7; v_gene: TRBV11-1; d_gene: -; CDR3nt: TGTGCCAGCAGCTCGGGCAGCAATGGGGAGCAGTACTTC; CDR3aa: CASSSGSNGEQYF
abundance: -; j_gene: TRBJ2-5; v_gene: TRBV5-1; d_gene: TRBD2; CDR3nt: TGCGCCAGCAGCTCACCCTTGATTGGACTAGCGGAAGAGACCCAGTACTTC; CDR3aa: CASSSPLIGLAEETQYF
abundance: -; j_gene: TRBJ2-5; v_gene: TRBV5-1; d_gene: TRBD2; CDR3nt: TGCGCCAGCAGCTTGAGACTAGCGGAGAGCCAAGAGACCCAGTACTTC; CDR3aa: CASSLRLAESQETQYF
abundance: once; j_gene: TRBJ1-5; v_gene: TRBV19; d_gene: -; CDR3nt: TGTGCCAGTAGTCCCCGTAGTAGGCAGCCCCAGCATTTT; CDR3aa: CASSPRSRQPQHF
abundance: -; j_gene: TRBJ1-4; v_gene: TRBV7-9; d_gene: -; CDR3nt: TGTGCCAGCAGCCTCTCCCCGAATGAAAAACTGTTTTTT; CDR3aa: CASSLSPNEKLFF
abundance: -; j_gene: TRBJ1-1; v_gene: TRBV4-2; d_gene: -; CDR3nt: TGTGCCAGCAGCCAAGAGGGACGTATCAGTGAAGCTTTCTTT; CDR3aa: CASSQEGRISEAFF